This entry lists 9 T cell receptor beta chains sequenced from one sample in a study of blood T cell repertoires in COVID-19. Assay: immunoSEQ multiplex PCR; the TCRdb copy retains only in-frame clones and omits some. This table holds around 95,000 clones, 80% found once. The material sequenced was peripheral blood. These receptors all stem from a woman in her 70s with acute or convalescent COVID-19.

This clone came up once. The rearrangement joins TRBV19 to TRBJ1-2; D is undetermined. Germline assignment: CDR1 LNHDA and CDR2 SQIVND (reference sequence). The CDR3 runs to 14 residues. Trimming removed 4 bases from V and 2 bases from J, with 11 bases in between. The CDR3 here is CASSKQATNYGYTF. The CDR3 DNA sequence: TGTGCCAGTAGTAAGCAGGCCACAAACTATGGCTACACCTTC.

The chain has TRBV2 and TRBJ1-1; D gene ambiguous. This CDR3 is built from 10 residues. Germline values: CDR1 SNHLY, CDR2 FYNNEI. V was cut by 2 bases and J by 11 bases, with 6 bases left in between. The CDR3 coding sequence is TGTGCCAGCAGTGAATCTCGGGCTTTCTTT. It yields the protein CASSESRAFF. The entire variable domain, with the rest obtained from reference TRBV2 and TRBJ1-1, is as follows: EPEVTQTPSHQVTQMGQEVILRCVPISNHLYFYWYRQILGQKVEFLVSFYNNEISEKSEIFDDQFSVERPDGSNFTLKIRSTKLEDSAMYFCASSESRAFFGQGTRLTVV.

The rearrangement links TRBV7-6 to TRBJ1-6, with 8 bases that match TRBD1. CDR3 length equals 16 residues. V gave up 8 bases and J gave up 1 base; unmatched junction bases: 7. From germline, CDR1 is SGHVS and CDR2 FNYEAQ. CDR3 nucleotides: TGTGCCAGCGGCCAGGGGGCGCCTTCCTATAATTCACCCCTCCACTTT. Its translation: CASGQGAPSYNSPLHF. Supplemented by reference TRBV7-6 and TRBJ1-6, the full variable domain reads GAGVSQSPRYKVTKRGQDVALRCDPISGHVSLYWYRQALGQGPEFLTYFNYEAQQDKSGLPNDRFSAERPEGSISTLTIQRTEQRDSAMYRCASGQGAPSYNSPLHFGNGTRLTVT.

Here the CDR3 reads CASSKLESGGTDTQYF. DNA of the CDR3: TGTGCCAGCAGCAAACTTGAAAGCGGGGGGACAGATACGCAGTATTTT. The chain couples TRBV21-1 to TRBJ2-3; TRBD2 was called by the table and not checked on the DNA. TRBV21-1 is annotated as a pseudogene. CDR3 size: 16 residues.

A few counts support this clone. The J gene is TRBJ2-3, the V gene TRBV9, with 10 positions matching TRBD1. V gave up 4 bases and J gave up 2 bases; unmatched junction bases: 7. CDR3 length: 16 amino acids. The germline V gene encodes CDR1 SGDLS and CDR2 YYNGEE. The CDR3 reads CASSPRQGADTDTQYF. For the CDR3, the DNA is TGTGCCAGCAGCCCACGACAGGGGGCCGACACAGATACGCAGTATTTT. The variable domain in full, with the rest retrieved from reference TRBV9 and TRBJ2-3, is DSGVTQTPKHLITATGQRVTLRCSPRSGDLSVYWYQQSLDQGLQFLIQYYNGEERAKGNILERFSAQQFPDLHSELNLSSLELGDSALYFCASSPRQGADTDTQYFGPGTRLTVL.

The genes are TRBV18 and TRBJ2-3; possibly TRBD2 for D (5 bases). CDR1 is KGHSH, CDR2 LQKENI, per germline. The CDR3 is made up of 16 amino acids. V gave up 1 base and J gave up 2 bases, with 13 bases separating them. CDR3 coding DNA: TGTGCCAGCTCACCACGGAACGGGATCGACACAGATACGCAGTATTTT. Its translation: CASSPRNGIDTDTQYF. Full variable domain (outside the CDR3, taken from reference TRBV18 and TRBJ2-3): NAGVMQNPRHLVRRRGQEARLRCSPMKGHSHVYWYRQLPEEGLKFMVYLQKENIIDESGMPKERFSAEFPKEGPSILRIQQVVRGDSAAYFCASSPRNGIDTDTQYFGPGTRLTVL.

V is TRBV7-3 and J is TRBJ1-6, with D perhaps matching TRBD1 (6 bases). Germline V gene lookup returns CDR1 SGHTA and CDR2 FQGTGA. CDR3 length: 14 amino acids. Trimming removed 3 bases at V and 5 bases at J, with 8 bases between. Here the CDR3 reads CASSFQGNNSPLHF. In DNA form, the CDR3 reads TGTGCCAGCAGCTTTCAGGGGAATAATTCACCCCTCCACTTT.

The chain employs TRBV6-5 and TRBJ1-2; D unresolved. Germline-derived CDR1 and CDR2 are MNHEY and SVGAGI. This CDR3 spans 14 amino acids. With 2 bases removed from V and 8 bases from J, the gap between germline ends came to 15 bases. The CDR3 here is CASSYEGQVGGYTF. CDR3 sequence (DNA): TGTGCCAGCAGTTACGAGGGCCAAGTCGGGGGCTACACCTTC.

The genes are TRBV5-1 and TRBJ1-2, with TRBD1 identical over 7 bases. Germline trimming cut 0 bases from V and 4 bases from J; bases unmatched to any gene: 12. CDR1 is SGHRS, CDR2 YFSETQ, per germline. This CDR3 contains 17 residues. The CDR3 sequence is CASSLDGRQGEFYGYTF. For the CDR3, the DNA is TGCGCCAGCAGCTTGGATGGCCGCCAGGGGGAGTTCTATGGCTACACCTTC.